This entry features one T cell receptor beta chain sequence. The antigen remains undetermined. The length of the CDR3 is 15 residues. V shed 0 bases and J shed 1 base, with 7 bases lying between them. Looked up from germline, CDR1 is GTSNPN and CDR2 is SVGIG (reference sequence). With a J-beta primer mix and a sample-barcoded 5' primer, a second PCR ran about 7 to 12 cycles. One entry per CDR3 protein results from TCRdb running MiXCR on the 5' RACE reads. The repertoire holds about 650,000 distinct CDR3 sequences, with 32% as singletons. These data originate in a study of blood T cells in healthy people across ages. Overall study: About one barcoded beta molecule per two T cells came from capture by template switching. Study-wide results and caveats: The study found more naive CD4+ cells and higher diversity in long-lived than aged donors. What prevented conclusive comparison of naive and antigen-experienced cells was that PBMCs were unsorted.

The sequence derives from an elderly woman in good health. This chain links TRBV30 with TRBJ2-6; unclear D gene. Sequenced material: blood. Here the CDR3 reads CAWSVMVSGANVLTF. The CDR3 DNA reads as TGTGCCTGGAGTGTAATGGTGTCTGGGGCCAACGTCCTGACTTTC.